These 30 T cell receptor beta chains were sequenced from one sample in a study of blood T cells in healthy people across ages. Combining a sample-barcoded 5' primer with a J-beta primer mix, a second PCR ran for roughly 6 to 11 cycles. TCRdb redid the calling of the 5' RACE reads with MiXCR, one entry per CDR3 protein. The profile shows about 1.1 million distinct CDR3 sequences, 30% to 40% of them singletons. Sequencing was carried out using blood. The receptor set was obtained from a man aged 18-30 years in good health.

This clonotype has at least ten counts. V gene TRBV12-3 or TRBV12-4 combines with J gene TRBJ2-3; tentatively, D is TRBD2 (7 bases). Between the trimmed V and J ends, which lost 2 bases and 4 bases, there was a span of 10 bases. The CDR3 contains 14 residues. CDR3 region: CASSLRGGADTQYF. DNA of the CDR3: TGTGCCAGCAGTTTAAGAGGGGGGGCAGATACGCAGTATTTT.

The CDR3 reads CASSPVLGTGKTGELFF. The CDR3 DNA reads as TGCGCCAGCAGCCCCGTCTTGGGGACAGGGAAAACCGGGGAGCTGTTTTTT. V gene TRBV4-3 combines with J gene TRBJ2-2; 9 bases match TRBD1. J was trimmed by 5 bases and V by 4 bases; bases with no gene match: 11. CDR3 size: 17 residues. Germline CDR1 LGHNA, CDR2 YSLEER.

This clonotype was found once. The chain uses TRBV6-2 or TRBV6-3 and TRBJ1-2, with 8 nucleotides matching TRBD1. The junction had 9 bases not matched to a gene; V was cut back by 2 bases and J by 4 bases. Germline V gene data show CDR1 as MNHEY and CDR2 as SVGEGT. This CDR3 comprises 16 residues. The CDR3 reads CASSYTGTGRFYGYTF. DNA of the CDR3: TGTGCCAGCAGTTACACCGGGACAGGTCGTTTCTATGGCTACACCTTC.

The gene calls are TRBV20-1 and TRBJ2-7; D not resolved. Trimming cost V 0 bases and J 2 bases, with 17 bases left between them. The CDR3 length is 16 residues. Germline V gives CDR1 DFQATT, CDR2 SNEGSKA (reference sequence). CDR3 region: CSARDSRNHLTYEQYF. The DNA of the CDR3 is TGCAGTGCTAGAGATTCGCGGAACCACCTTACCTACGAGCAGTACTTC.

This CDR3 is CASSQSGDYNEQYF. CDR3 coding DNA: TGTGCCAGCAGCCAAAGCGGGGACTACAATGAGCAGTACTTC. The chain recombines TRBV11-2 with TRBJ2-5; 7 bases agree with TRBD2. This CDR3 is 14 amino acids long. The V and J ends lost 5 bases and 11 bases, in that order; junction bases with no gene match: 14. From germline, CDR1 is SGHAT and CDR2 FQNNGV.

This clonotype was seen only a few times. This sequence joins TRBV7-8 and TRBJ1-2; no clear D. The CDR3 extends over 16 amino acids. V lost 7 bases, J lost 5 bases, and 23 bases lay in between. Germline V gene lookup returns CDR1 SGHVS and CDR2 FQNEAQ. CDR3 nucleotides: TGTGCCAGCACCACGCAACCGGGGAACGTAATGTATGGCTACACCTTC. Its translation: CASTTQPGNVMYGYTF.

The CDR3 here is CASSLEDRGSSPLHF. The DNA for the CDR3 is TGCGCCAGCAGCTTGGAAGACAGGGGATCTTCACCCCTCCACTTT. V usage is TRBV5-1 and J usage is TRBJ1-6, with 8 bases aligning to TRBD1. This CDR3 is 15 amino acids long. From germline, CDR1 is SGHRS and CDR2 YFSETQ. Unmatched junction bases numbered 5, after V lost 0 bases and J lost 9 bases.

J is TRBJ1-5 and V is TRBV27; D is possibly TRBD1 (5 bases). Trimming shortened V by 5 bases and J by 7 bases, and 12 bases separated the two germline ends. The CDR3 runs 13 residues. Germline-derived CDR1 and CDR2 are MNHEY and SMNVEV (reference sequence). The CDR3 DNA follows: TGTGCCAGCAGTGCCGCAGGGATACAGCCCCAGCATTTT. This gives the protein CASSAAGIQPQHF.

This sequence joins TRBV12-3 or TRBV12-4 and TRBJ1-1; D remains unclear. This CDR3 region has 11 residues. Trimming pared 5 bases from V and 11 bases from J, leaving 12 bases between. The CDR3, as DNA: TGTGCCAGCAGTACCCCGCGAAGGGCTTTCTTT. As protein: CASSTPRRAFF.

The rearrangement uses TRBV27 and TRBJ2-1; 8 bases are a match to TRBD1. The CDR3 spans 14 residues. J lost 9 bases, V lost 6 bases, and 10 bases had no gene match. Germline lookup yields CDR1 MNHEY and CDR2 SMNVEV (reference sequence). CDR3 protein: CASRRETGDGEQFF. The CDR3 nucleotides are TGTGCCAGCAGACGGGAGACAGGGGACGGTGAGCAGTTCTTC.

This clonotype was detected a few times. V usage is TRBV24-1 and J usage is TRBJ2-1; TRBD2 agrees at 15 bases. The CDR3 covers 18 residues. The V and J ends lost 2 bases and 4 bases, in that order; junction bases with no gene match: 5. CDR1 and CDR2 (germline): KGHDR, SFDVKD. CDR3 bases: TGTGCCACCAGTGATTGGACTAGCGGGGGGGCATCATACAATGAGCAGTTCTTC. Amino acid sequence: CATSDWTSGGASYNEQFF.

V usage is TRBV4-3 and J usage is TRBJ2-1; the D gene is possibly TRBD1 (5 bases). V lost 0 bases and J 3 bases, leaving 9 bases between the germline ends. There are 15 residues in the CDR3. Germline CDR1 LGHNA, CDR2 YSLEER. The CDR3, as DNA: TGCGCCAGCAGCCAAGATTACAGGTACTACAATGAGCAGTTCTTC. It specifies CASSQDYRYYNEQFF.

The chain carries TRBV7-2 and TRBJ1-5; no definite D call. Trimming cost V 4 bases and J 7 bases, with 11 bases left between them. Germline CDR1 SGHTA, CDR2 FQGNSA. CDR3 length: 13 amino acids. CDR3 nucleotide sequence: TGTGCCAGCAGCTCTTCCTTCGGGCAGCCCCAGCATTTT. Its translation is CASSSSFGQPQHF.

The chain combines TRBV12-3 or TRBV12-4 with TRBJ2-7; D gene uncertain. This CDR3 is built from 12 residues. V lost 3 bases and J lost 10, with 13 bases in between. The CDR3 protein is CASSLSELKQYF. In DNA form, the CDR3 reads TGTGCCAGCAGTTTGAGTGAGTTGAAACAGTACTTC.

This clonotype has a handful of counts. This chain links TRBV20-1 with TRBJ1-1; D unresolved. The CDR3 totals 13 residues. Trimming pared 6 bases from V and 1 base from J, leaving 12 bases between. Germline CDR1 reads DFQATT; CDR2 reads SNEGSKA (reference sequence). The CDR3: CSAILGGNTEAFF. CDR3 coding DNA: TGCAGTGCGATATTAGGAGGGAACACTGAAGCTTTCTTT.

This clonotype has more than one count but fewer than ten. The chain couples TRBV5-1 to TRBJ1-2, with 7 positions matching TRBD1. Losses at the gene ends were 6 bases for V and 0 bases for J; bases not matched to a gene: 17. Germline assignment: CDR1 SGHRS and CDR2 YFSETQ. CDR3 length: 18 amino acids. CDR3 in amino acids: CASTIGTQGDRSNYGYTF. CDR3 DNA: TGCGCCAGCACCATTGGAACGCAGGGGGACCGTTCTAACTATGGCTACACCTTC.

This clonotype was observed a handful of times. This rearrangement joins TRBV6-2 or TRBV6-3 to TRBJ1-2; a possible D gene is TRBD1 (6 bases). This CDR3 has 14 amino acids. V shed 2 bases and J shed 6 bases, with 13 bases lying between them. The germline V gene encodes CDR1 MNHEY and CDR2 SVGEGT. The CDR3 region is CASSYPDPGDGYTF. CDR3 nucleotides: TGTGCCAGCAGTTACCCGGACCCAGGGGATGGCTACACCTTC.

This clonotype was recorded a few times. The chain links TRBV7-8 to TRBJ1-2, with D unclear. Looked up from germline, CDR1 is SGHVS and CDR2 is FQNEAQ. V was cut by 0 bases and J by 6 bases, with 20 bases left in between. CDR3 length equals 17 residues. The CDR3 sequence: CASSLAFLGGHMDGYTF. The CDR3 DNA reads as TGTGCCAGCAGCTTAGCGTTCTTGGGCGGTCATATGGATGGCTACACCTTC.

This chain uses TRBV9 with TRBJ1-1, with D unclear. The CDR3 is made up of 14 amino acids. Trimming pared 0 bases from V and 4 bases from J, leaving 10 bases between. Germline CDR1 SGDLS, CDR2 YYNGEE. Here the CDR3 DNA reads TGTGCCAGCAGCGTAGGGTTAAGGAGCACTGAAGCTTTCTTT. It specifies CASSVGLRSTEAFF.

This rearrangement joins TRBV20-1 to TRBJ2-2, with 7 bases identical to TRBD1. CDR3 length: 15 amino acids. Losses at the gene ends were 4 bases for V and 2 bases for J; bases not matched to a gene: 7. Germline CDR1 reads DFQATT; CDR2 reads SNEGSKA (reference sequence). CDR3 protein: CSATAGTENTGELFF. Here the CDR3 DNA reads TGCAGTGCTACCGCCGGGACAGAAAACACCGGGGAGCTGTTTTTT.

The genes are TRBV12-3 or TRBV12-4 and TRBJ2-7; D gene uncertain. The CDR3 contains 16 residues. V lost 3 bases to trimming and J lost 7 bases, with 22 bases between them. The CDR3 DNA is TGTGCCAGCAGTTTTTCCTTATCGGGTGGCCTCAATGAGCAGTACTTC. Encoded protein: CASSFSLSGGLNEQYF.

This CDR3 is CASSPTLAASTDTQYF. CDR3 sequence (DNA): TGCGCCAGCAGCCCAACCCTAGCGGCTTCCACAGATACGCAGTATTTT. The rearrangement links TRBV4-3 to TRBJ2-3, with 7 bases lining up with TRBD2. This CDR3 is 16 amino acids long. J was trimmed by 2 bases and V by 4 bases; bases with no gene match: 9. Germline V gene data show CDR1 as LGHNA and CDR2 as YSLEER.

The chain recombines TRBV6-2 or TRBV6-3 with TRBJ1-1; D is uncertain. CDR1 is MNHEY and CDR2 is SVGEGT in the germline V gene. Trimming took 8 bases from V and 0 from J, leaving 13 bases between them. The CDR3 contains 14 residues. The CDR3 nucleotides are TGTGCCAGCCGCCGCGGTGAGTTGAACACTGAAGCTTTCTTT. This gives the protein CASRRGELNTEAFF.

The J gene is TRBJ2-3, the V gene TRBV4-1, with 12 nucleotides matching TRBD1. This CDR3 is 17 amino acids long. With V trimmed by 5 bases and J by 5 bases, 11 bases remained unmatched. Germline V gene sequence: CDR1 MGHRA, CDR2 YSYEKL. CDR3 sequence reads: CASSYNRDRGRGDTQYF. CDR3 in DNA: TGCGCCAGCAGCTACAACCGGGACAGGGGGCGCGGAGATACGCAGTATTTT.

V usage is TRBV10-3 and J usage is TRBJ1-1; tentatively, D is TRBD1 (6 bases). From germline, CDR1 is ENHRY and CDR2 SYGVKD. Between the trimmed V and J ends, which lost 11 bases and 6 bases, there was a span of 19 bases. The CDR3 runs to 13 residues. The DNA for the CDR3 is TGTGCCTTAACTGATGACAGGTGGTCTGAAGCTTTCTTT. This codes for CALTDDRWSEAFF.

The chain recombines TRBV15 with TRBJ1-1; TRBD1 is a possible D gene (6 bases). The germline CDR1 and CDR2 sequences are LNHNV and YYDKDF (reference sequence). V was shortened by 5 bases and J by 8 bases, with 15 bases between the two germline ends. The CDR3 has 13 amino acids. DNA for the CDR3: TGTGCCACCAGCCGGGACAAAATCGGGGAAGCTTTCTTT. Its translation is CATSRDKIGEAFF.

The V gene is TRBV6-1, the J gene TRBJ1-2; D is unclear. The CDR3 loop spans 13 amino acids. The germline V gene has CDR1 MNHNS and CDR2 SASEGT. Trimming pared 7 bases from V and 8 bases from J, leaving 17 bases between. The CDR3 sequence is CASNEALLKGYTF. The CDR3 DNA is TGTGCCAGCAACGAGGCACTCCTTAAAGGCTACACCTTC.

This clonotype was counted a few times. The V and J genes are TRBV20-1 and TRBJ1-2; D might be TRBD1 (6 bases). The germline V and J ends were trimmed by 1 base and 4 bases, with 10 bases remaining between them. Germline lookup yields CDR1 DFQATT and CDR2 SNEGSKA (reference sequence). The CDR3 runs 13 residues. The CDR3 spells CSARAGGLYGYTF. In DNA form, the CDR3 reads TGCAGTGCTAGAGCGGGGGGCCTCTATGGCTACACCTTC.

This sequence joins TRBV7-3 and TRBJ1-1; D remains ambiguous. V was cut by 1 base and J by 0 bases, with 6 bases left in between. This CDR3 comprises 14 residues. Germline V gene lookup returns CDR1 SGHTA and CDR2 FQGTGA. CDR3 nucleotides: TGTGCCAGCAGCTTAATAGTTTTGAACACTGAAGCTTTCTTT. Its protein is CASSLIVLNTEAFF.

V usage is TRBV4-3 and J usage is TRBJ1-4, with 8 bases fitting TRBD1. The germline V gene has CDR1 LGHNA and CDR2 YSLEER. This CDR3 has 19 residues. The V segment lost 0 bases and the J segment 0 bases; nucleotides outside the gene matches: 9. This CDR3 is CASSQDRSRGQTTNEKLFF. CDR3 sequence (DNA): TGCGCCAGCAGCCAAGATAGGAGCAGGGGGCAAACAACTAATGAAAAACTGTTTTTT.